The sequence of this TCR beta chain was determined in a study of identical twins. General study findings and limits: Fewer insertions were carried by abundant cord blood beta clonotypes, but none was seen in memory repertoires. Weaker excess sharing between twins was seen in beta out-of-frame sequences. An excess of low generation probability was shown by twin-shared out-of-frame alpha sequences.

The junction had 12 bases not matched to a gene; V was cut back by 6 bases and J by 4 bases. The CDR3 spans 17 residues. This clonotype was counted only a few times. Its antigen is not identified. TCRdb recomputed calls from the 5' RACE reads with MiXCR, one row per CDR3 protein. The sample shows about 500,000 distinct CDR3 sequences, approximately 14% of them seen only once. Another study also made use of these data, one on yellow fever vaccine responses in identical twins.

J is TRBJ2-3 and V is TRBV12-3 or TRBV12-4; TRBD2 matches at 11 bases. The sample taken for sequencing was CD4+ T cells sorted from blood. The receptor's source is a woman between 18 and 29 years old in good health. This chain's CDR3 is CASSPLAGGPVPDTQYF. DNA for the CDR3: TGTGCCAGCAGCCCGCTAGCGGGAGGCCCCGTGCCAGATACGCAGTATTTT.